The clone carrying this TCR beta chain showed up just a few times. Its target is not known. The data were obtained in a study of graft-versus-host responses after intestinal transplantation. Study summary: Recipients underwent multivisceral, liver-intestinal, or isolated intestinal transplants. Each recipient received anti-thymocyte globulin induction, then tacrolimus and steroids for 2 to 4 years. Study results and limitations: GvH clones detected in recipient marrow included some appearing first in ileum or blood.

The CDR3 is 14 amino acids. Trimming shortened V by 4 bases and J by 4 bases, and 13 bases separated the two germline ends. The germline CDR1 and CDR2 sequences are MGHRA and YSYEKL. The assay was immunoSEQ multiplex PCR, and TCRdb's table has in-frame clones only and misses some. This sample carries about 82,000 clones, roughly 91% of them seen once, and the ten largest clones take about 0.1%. Material: unstimulated CD4+ T cells sorted from spleen or lymph node cells, obtained before intestinal transplant. The chain employs TRBV4-1 and TRBJ1-1, with D possibly being TRBD1 (5 bases). The receptor was isolated from a human donor who received an intestinal transplant. CDR3 loop: CASSRHRMSTEAFF. The CDR3 bases are TGCGCCAGCAGCCGGCACAGGATGAGCACTGAAGCTTTCTTT.